The clone carrying this T cell receptor beta chain is a singleton in its sample. One to two pinch biopsies were taken from the rectum during colonoscopy. The data were obtained in a study of pediatric ulcerative colitis. V was cut by 6 bases and J by 4 bases, with 13 bases left in between. This CDR3 region has 13 residues. Germline V gene data show CDR1 as MNHNS and CDR2 as SASEGT. The data were produced by immunoSEQ multiplex PCR, yet TCRdb's version contains in-frame clones alone and is incomplete. The table records 15,000 to 20,000 clones, nearly 80% of them present only once. The V gene is TRBV6-1, the J gene TRBJ2-7; tentatively, D is TRBD2 (5 bases). The sequencing sample was made of gut tissue. The origin of this receptor is a boy between 5 and 17 years old who was a control in a study of pediatric ulcerative colitis. The CDR3 spells CASRRVGLYEQYF. The CDR3 DNA follows: TGTGCCAGCAGGAGGGTCGGCCTATACGAGCAGTACTTC.